The 11 T cell receptor beta chains below were found in one sample sequenced in a study of blood T cells in healthy people across ages. Using a J-beta primer mix together with a sample-barcoded 5' primer, a second PCR was run for about 6 to 12 cycles. TCRdb used MiXCR to reprocess the 5' RACE reads, holding one entry per CDR3 protein. Of approximately 800,000 distinct CDR3 sequences listed, about 26% were seen once; the top ten hold 2.5% to 3.5%. A further study also used this sample, focusing on T cells of mothers and their children.

The sequencing input was blood. The receptors stem from a boy aged 5-17 years in good health.

V is TRBV5-1 and J is TRBJ1-3, with D uncertain. The CDR3 is made up of 14 amino acids. The V gene's germline CDR1 is SGHRS and CDR2 YFSETQ. Trimming took 4 bases from V and 4 from J, leaving 12 bases between them. CDR3 nucleotides: TGCGCCAGCAGCCCGGACCGTTCAGGAAACACCATATATTTT. Translated: CASSPDRSGNTIYF.

The chain links TRBV7-7 to TRBJ2-5, with D perhaps matching TRBD1 (6 bases). The CDR3 extends over 13 amino acids. Germline assignment: CDR1 SSHAT and CDR2 FNYEAQ (reference sequence). Between the trimmed V and J ends, which lost 5 bases and 5 bases, there was a span of 12 bases. CDR3 coding DNA: TGTGCCAGCAGCAACAGGGTAGGGGAGACCCAGTACTTC. Translated, it gives CASSNRVGETQYF.

The rearrangement links TRBV28 to TRBJ2-5, with a tentative D call TRBD1 (5 bases). Germline V gene sequence: CDR1 MDHEN, CDR2 SYDVKM. Trimming left V 5 bases short and J 0 bases short, with 10 bases between. CDR3 size: 14 residues. The CDR3 is CASSPRRDQETQYF. CDR3 coding DNA: TGTGCCAGCAGTCCCCGCAGGGACCAAGAGACCCAGTACTTC.

The chain links TRBV6-6 to TRBJ1-4, with TRBD1 matching 7 bases. CDR1 is MNHNY and CDR2 is SVGAGI in the germline V gene (reference sequence). The CDR3 extends over 13 amino acids. Trimming took 2 bases from V and 10 from J; bases not matched to a gene: 4. DNA for the CDR3: TGTGCCAGCAGTTACCGAGACAGGGTAAAACTGTTTTTT. It yields the protein CASSYRDRVKLFF.

This clonotype has more than one count but fewer than ten. This chain joins TRBV29-1 and TRBJ2-1; D could derive from TRBD1 or TRBD2 (5 bases each). The J call is in doubt because the DNA end fits TRBJ2-7 better. Looked up from germline, CDR1 is SQVTM and CDR2 is ANQGSEA. CDR3 length equals 15 residues. CDR3 bases: TGCAGCGTTGAACTAGCAGGGAATCCCTCCTACGAGCAGTACTTC. This encodes CSVELAGNPSYEQYF.

The chain has TRBV6-5 and TRBJ2-7; unclear D gene. Germline CDR1 MNHEY, CDR2 SVGAGI. The CDR3 is 14 residues long. V was shortened by 3 bases and J by 3 bases, with 12 bases between the two germline ends. CDR3 protein: CASSYRSPLYEQYF. Here the CDR3 DNA reads TGTGCCAGCAGTTATAGGTCGCCCCTCTACGAGCAGTACTTC.

The chain is built from TRBV28 and TRBJ1-6; 9 bases are a match to TRBD1. The germline gives CDR1 MDHEN, CDR2 SYDVKM. J was trimmed by 7 bases and V by 6 bases; bases with no gene match: 7. The CDR3 contains 15 residues. CDR3 bases: TGTGCCAGCAGCCCAGGGACAGGGAGGAATTCACCCCTCCACTTT. As protein: CASSPGTGRNSPLHF. The variable domain in full, completed from reference TRBV28 and TRBJ1-6, reads DVKVTQSSRYLVKRTGEKVFLECVQDMDHENMFWYRQDPGLGLRLIYFSYDVKMKEKGDIPEGYSVSREKKERFSLILESASTNQTSMYLCASSPGTGRNSPLHFGNGTRLTVT.

The chain recombines TRBV9 with TRBJ2-5, with D perhaps assigned TRBD1 or TRBD2 (5 bases each). The CDR3 contains 15 residues. V shed 3 bases and J shed 1 base, with 13 bases lying between them. Germline values: CDR1 SGDLS, CDR2 YYNGEE. The CDR3 region is CASSAQVASQETQYF. The CDR3 region has the DNA TGTGCCAGCAGCGCACAGGTAGCGAGCCAAGAGACCCAGTACTTC.

This clonotype was counted only a few times. The V gene is TRBV12-3 or TRBV12-4, the J gene TRBJ1-6, with unresolved D. V was trimmed by 3 bases and J by 5 bases, leaving 8 bases between them. This CDR3 comprises 14 residues. The CDR3 sequence is CASSLSQNNSPLHF. CDR3 nucleotides: TGTGCCAGCAGTTTGAGTCAAAATAATTCACCCCTCCACTTT.

J is TRBJ2-7 and V is TRBV24-1; D not resolved. The J call may be in error: the DNA end matches TRBJ2-1 better. CDR1 and CDR2 from the germline V gene are KGHDR and SFDVKD. The CDR3 extends over 13 amino acids. The CDR3 region has the DNA TGTGCCACCAGTGACGGACCTTACAATGAGCAGTTCTTC. The encoded protein is CATSDGPYNEQFF.

The CDR3 nucleotides read TGTGCCAGCAGTTGGGGGACAGGGAAGAATGAGCAGTTCTTC. Translated, it gives CASSWGTGKNEQFF. The genes are TRBV6-5 and TRBJ2-5; 9 bases are shared with TRBD1. The closer fit of TRBJ2-1 to the DNA end suggests the J call may be wrong. CDR3 length: 14 amino acids. Germline lookup yields CDR1 MNHEY and CDR2 SVGAGI.